Listed below are T cell receptor beta chains from one sample, sequenced in a study of blood T cell repertoires in COVID-19. TCRdb keeps only in-frame clones here, not all; method: immunoSEQ multiplex PCR. This repertoire shows about 74,000 clones, 70% to 80% found once; its top ten account for 15% to 20%. Specimen: peripheral blood. The receptors shown here come from a man aged 65-85 years with active or convalescent COVID-19. The CDR3 runs from the conserved cysteine through the conserved F or W. The D gene is left open where the match is weak. Where a row states a size, it is once, few, many or the class of an expanded clone; other rows omit it.

abundance: many
d_gene: TRBD1
v_gene: TRBV4-2
j_gene: TRBJ2-5
CDR3aa: CASSPEGTGSGETQYF
CDR3nt: TGTGCCAGCAGCCCAGAAGGGACAGGGTCTGGAGAGACCCAGTACTTC

abundance: .
d_gene: TRBD2
v_gene: TRBV11-2
j_gene: TRBJ2-5
CDR3aa: CASSYRLAGEETQYF
CDR3nt: TGTGCCAGCAGCTACCGACTAGCGGGGGAAGAGACCCAGTACTTC

abundance: .
d_gene: .
v_gene: TRBV19
j_gene: TRBJ1-2
CDR3aa: CASSIMGDGNYGYTF
CDR3nt: TGTGCCAGTAGTATAATGGGAGACGGAAACTATGGCTACACCTTC

abundance: .
d_gene: TRBD1
v_gene: TRBV28
j_gene: TRBJ1-5
CDR3aa: CASRTDRGLQPQHF
CDR3nt: TGTGCCAGCAGGACGGACAGGGGGCTTCAGCCCCAGCATTTT

abundance: .
d_gene: .
v_gene: TRBV11-2
j_gene: TRBJ2-3
CDR3aa: CASSYRAPDTDTQYF
CDR3nt: TGTGCCAGCAGCTACAGGGCCCCCGACACAGATACGCAGTATTTT

abundance: .
d_gene: .
v_gene: TRBV30
j_gene: TRBJ1-5
CDR3aa: CALSTDNSNQPQHF
CDR3nt: TGTGCCCTGTCGACTGATAATAGCAATCAGCCCCAGCATTTT

abundance: .
d_gene: TRBD2
v_gene: TRBV6-5
j_gene: TRBJ2-3
CDR3aa: CASKQLAGLTDTQYF
CDR3nt: TGTGCCAGCAAACAACTAGCGGGCCTCACAGATACGCAGTATTTT

abundance: .
d_gene: .
v_gene: TRBV5-4
j_gene: TRBJ2-5
CDR3aa: CASSLGLHQETQYF
CDR3nt: TGTGCCAGCAGCTTGGGACTCCACCAAGAGACCCAGTACTTC

abundance: .
d_gene: .
v_gene: TRBV19
j_gene: TRBJ1-1
CDR3aa: CASRGGPGMNTEAFF
CDR3nt: TGTGCCAGTAGAGGGGGACCGGGCATGAACACTGAAGCTTTCTTT

abundance: .
d_gene: .
v_gene: TRBV9
j_gene: TRBJ1-1
CDR3aa: CASSRASYEAFF
CDR3nt: TGTGCCAGCAGTCGTGCCTCCTATGAAGCTTTCTTT

abundance: .
d_gene: TRBD1
v_gene: TRBV5-1
j_gene: TRBJ2-1
CDR3aa: CASSLVAGGHNEQFF
CDR3nt: TGCGCCAGCAGCTTGGTAGCAGGGGGCCACAATGAGCAGTTCTTC

abundance: .
d_gene: .
v_gene: TRBV11-2
j_gene: TRBJ2-1
CDR3aa: CASSFDRVEQFF
CDR3nt: TGTGCCAGCAGCTTCGACAGAGTTGAGCAGTTCTTC

abundance: .
d_gene: TRBD1
v_gene: TRBV18
j_gene: TRBJ1-4
CDR3aa: CASSPTEGAPQEKLFF
CDR3nt: TGTGCCAGCTCACCCACAGAGGGGGCGCCGCAAGAAAAACTGTTTTTT

abundance: .
d_gene: .
v_gene: TRBV30
j_gene: TRBJ1-2
CDR3aa: CAWRAPPGYGYTF
CDR3nt: TGTGCCTGGAGAGCCCCCCCAGGCTATGGCTACACCTTC

abundance: .
d_gene: .
v_gene: TRBV7-2
j_gene: TRBJ2-1
CDR3aa: CASSLLTSSYNEQFF
CDR3nt: TGTGCCAGCAGCTTATTAACTAGCTCCTACAATGAGCAGTTCTTC

abundance: .
d_gene: TRBD2
v_gene: TRBV5-4
j_gene: TRBJ2-7
CDR3aa: CASSISSGGAEQYF
CDR3nt: TGTGCCAGCAGCATCTCTAGCGGGGGGGCCGAGCAGTACTTC

abundance: .
d_gene: .
v_gene: TRBV5-6
j_gene: TRBJ2-5
CDR3aa: CASSRTSETQYF
CDR3nt: TGTGCCAGCAGCAGGACTTCTGAGACCCAGTACTTC

abundance: .
d_gene: .
v_gene: TRBV7-2
j_gene: TRBJ2-2
CDR3aa: CASSLVGRATGELFF
CDR3nt: TGTGCCAGCAGCTTAGTCGGCAGGGCCACCGGGGAGCTGTTTTTT

abundance: .
d_gene: TRBD2
v_gene: TRBV5-4
j_gene: TRBJ2-5
CDR3aa: CASSPHAGGYQETQYF
CDR3nt: TGTGCCAGCAGCCCCCATGCGGGGGGGTACCAAGAGACCCAGTACTTC

abundance: .
d_gene: .
v_gene: TRBV20-1
j_gene: TRBJ2-1
CDR3aa: CSASWRDSYNEQFF
CDR3nt: TGCAGTGCTAGTTGGCGGGACTCCTACAATGAGCAGTTCTTC

abundance: .
d_gene: .
v_gene: TRBV21-1
j_gene: TRBJ2-1
CDR3aa: CASSTRQIPNNEQFF
CDR3nt: TGTGCCAGCAGCACAAGACAGATCCCCAACAATGAGCAGTTCTTC

abundance: .
d_gene: TRBD1
v_gene: TRBV6-4
j_gene: TRBJ2-3
CDR3aa: CASGTGGISTDTQYF
CDR3nt: TGTGCCAGCGGAACAGGGGGCATCAGCACAGATACGCAGTATTTT